Presented here are 4 T cell receptor beta chains from one specimen sequenced in a study of shared T cell receptors in the human thymus. Measured with immunoSEQ multiplex PCR; TCRdb has only the in-frame clones, and not every one. The sample lists roughly 410,000 clones, just under 95% seen once, with 0.015% to 0.025% in the top ten. Sequencing was performed on thymocytes. These receptors originate from a human donor.

The rearrangement links TRBV28 to TRBJ1-5; TRBD1 aligns across 7 bases. V shed 6 bases and J 7 bases; nucleotides not matched to a gene: 6. Germline CDR1 MDHEN, CDR2 SYDVKM. The CDR3 sequence is 13 residues long. In DNA, the CDR3 is TGTGCCAGCAGAGTACAGGGGAGCCAGCCCCAGCATTTT. It translates to CASRVQGSQPQHF.

The chain has TRBV28 and TRBJ1-5; 11 nucleotides agree with TRBD1. This CDR3 is 18 amino acids long. CDR1 and CDR2 from the germline V gene are MDHEN and SYDVKM. Trimming removed 6 bases from V and 4 bases from J; junction bases left unmatched: 14. The CDR3 DNA reads TGTGCCAGCAGATCTCCGACCGGGACAGGGGGAGGGAATCAGCCCCAGCATTTT. Its translation: CASRSPTGTGGGNQPQHF. The whole variable domain, filled in from reference TRBV28 and TRBJ1-5, reads DVKVTQSSRYLVKRTGEKVFLECVQDMDHENMFWYRQDPGLGLRLIYFSYDVKMKEKGDIPEGYSVSREKKERFSLILESASTNQTSMYLCASRSPTGTGGGNQPQHFGDGTRLSIL.

The gene calls are TRBV7-9 and TRBJ1-1, with D unclear. The CDR3 has 14 residues. Trimming shortened V by 2 bases and J by 3 bases, and 10 bases separated the two germline ends. Germline V gene lookup returns CDR1 SEHNR and CDR2 FQNEAQ (reference sequence). The CDR3 DNA reads as TGTGCCAGCAGCTTAAGTGAAGTCTACACTGAAGCTTTCTTT. This translates into CASSLSEVYTEAFF.

The gene calls are TRBV11-2 and TRBJ1-3; D gene ambiguous. CDR3 length: 16 residues. Trimming removed 3 bases at V and 0 bases at J, with 12 bases between. CDR1 is SGHAT, CDR2 FQNNGV, per germline. The CDR3 coding sequence is TGTGCCAGCAGCTTGGTGCAGGCCCACTCTGGAAACACCATATATTTT. This codes for CASSLVQAHSGNTIYF.